What follows are 25 T cell receptor beta chains derived from one specimen sequenced in a study of CD8 T cells in Susac syndrome (dated by TCRdb to between 2019 and 2020). The protocol used for the library was the immunoSEQ multiplex PCR assay. RNA was extracted using the RNeasy kit, and roughly 0.5 to 1 microgram was reverse transcribed with random hexamers. TCRdb reprocessed the public reads (quality trimming at Q25 with fastp, clone calling with MiXCR) and kept in-frame beta chains. Every entry covers one CDR3 protein and lists the most common genes and DNA from its rows. The sample table records around 300,000 distinct CDR3 sequences; 65% to 90% of these occur just once. The top ten clonotypes cover 0.21% of the sample. The specimen sequenced was CD8+ T cells from PBMCs. The receptors were sampled from a human donor with multiple sclerosis.

The chain employs TRBV6-6 and TRBJ1-2, with D uncertain. CDR1 is MNHNY, CDR2 SVGAGI, per germline (reference sequence). With 6 bases removed from V and 6 bases from J, the gap between germline ends came to 17 bases. The CDR3 runs 14 residues. CDR3 sequence (DNA): TGTGCCAGCAGGCGACTCGGCCCCGGGGATGGCTACACCTTC. Residues: CASRRLGPGDGYTF.

This sequence joins TRBV18 and TRBJ2-2; D is ambiguous. This CDR3 has 14 amino acids. Per germline, CDR1 KGHSH and CDR2 LQKENI. V shed 2 bases and J shed 6 bases, with 10 bases lying between them. This CDR3 is CASSPRPEPGELFF. In DNA form, the CDR3 reads TGTGCCAGCTCACCAAGGCCAGAACCCGGGGAGCTGTTTTTT.

The V and J genes are TRBV11-2 and TRBJ2-2; TRBD1 matches at 10 bases. V shed 2 bases, J shed 8 bases, and the junction held 5 bases outside the gene matches. The CDR3 totals 15 residues. The germline V gene has CDR1 SGHAT and CDR2 FQNNGV. The DNA of the CDR3 is TGTGCCAGCAGCTTATTTGGACAGGGGGAGGGGGAGCTGTTTTTT. Translation gives CASSLFGQGEGELFF.

To note about this clonotype: At one boundary the junction diverges from the germline segment, which might be a read error. This chain joins TRBV15 and TRBJ2-7; D is uncertain. CDR1 is LNHNV and CDR2 is YYDKDF in the germline V gene (reference sequence). This CDR3 comprises 13 residues. CDR3 in DNA: TGTGCCACCAGCAGCTTAACATTGATAGAGCGGTACTTC. Protein sequence: CATSSLTLIERYF.

The chain joins TRBV24-1 to TRBJ2-3, with unresolved D. The CDR3 is 10 residues long. V lost 10 bases and J 6 bases, leaving 7 bases between the germline ends. Germline CDR1 KGHDR, CDR2 SFDVKD. This CDR3 is CATGSDTQYF. CDR3 nucleotides: TGTGCCACAGGATCCGATACGCAGTATTTT.

The V and J genes are TRBV20-1 and TRBJ1-3; no reliable D call. The CDR3 has 15 amino acids. V lost 0 bases and J 2 bases, leaving 11 bases between the germline ends. Germline V CDR1 and CDR2: DFQATT, SNEGSKA (reference sequence). This CDR3 reads CSARDRREAGNTIYF. CDR3 DNA: TGCAGTGCTAGAGATCGGCGTGAAGCTGGAAACACCATATATTTT.

The chain uses TRBV27 and TRBJ2-5; TRBD1 might be the D (5 bases). The ends were cut back, 4 bases at V and 1 base at J, with 13 bases in the middle. The germline V gene encodes CDR1 MNHEY and CDR2 SMNVEV (reference sequence). The CDR3 spans 15 residues. The DNA for the CDR3 is TGTGCCAGCAGTTCCTCAGGACATCGCCAAGAGACCCAGTACTTC. Translating it yields CASSSSGHRQETQYF.

The chain recombines TRBV9 with TRBJ2-3, with TRBD1 identical over 7 bases. In germline, CDR1 is SGDLS, CDR2 YYNGEE. V shed 0 bases, J shed 1 base, and the junction held 2 bases outside the gene matches. The CDR3 has 15 amino acids. CDR3 sequence: CASSVGQGGTDTQYF. DNA for the CDR3: TGTGCCAGCAGCGTAGGACAGGGCGGCACAGATACGCAGTATTTT.

The genes are TRBV6-2 or TRBV6-3 and TRBJ1-1; D is undetermined. Looked up from germline, CDR1 is MNHEY and CDR2 is SVGEGT. This CDR3 is 15 amino acids long. V was shortened by 6 bases and J by 0 bases, with 14 bases between the two germline ends. The CDR3 DNA reads TGTGCCAGCAGCCCAACTGATAGAATGAACACTGAAGCTTTCTTT. Protein sequence: CASSPTDRMNTEAFF.

This clonotype was seen only once. The genes are TRBV6-4 and TRBJ1-1, with unresolved D. The V gene lost 3 bases and the J gene lost 10 bases, with 15 bases spanning the gap. Germline V gene data show CDR1 as MRHNA and CDR2 as SNTAGT. This CDR3 is built from 13 residues. This chain's CDR3 is CASSETGREGAFF. The DNA for the CDR3 is TGTGCCAGCAGTGAAACCGGGAGAGAAGGAGCTTTCTTT.

The J gene is TRBJ2-7, the V gene TRBV6-2 or TRBV6-3; D not resolved. The CDR3 loop spans 15 amino acids. V shed 2 bases and J shed 1 base, with 12 bases lying between them. CDR1 MNHEY and CDR2 SVGEGT come from the germline V gene. The CDR3 loop is CASSYPARFSYEQYF. The CDR3 DNA follows: TGTGCCAGCAGTTACCCCGCGAGGTTTTCCTACGAGCAGTACTTC.

V is TRBV27 and J is TRBJ1-1; D may be TRBD1 (5 bases). The CDR3 is 13 residues long. Trimming took 8 bases from V and 0 from J, leaving 10 bases between them. Germline CDR1 is MNHEY and CDR2 is SMNVEV (reference sequence). CDR3 DNA sequence: TGTGCCAGCGGTCCAGGGATGAACACTGAAGCTTTCTTT. Encoded protein: CASGPGMNTEAFF.

CDR3 amino acids: CASSQFSGSNEKLFF. DNA of the CDR3: TGCGCCAGCAGCCAATTCTCCGGGTCCAACGAAAAACTGTTTTTT. The chain is built from TRBV4-3 and TRBJ1-4; no firm D call. From germline, CDR1 is LGHNA and CDR2 YSLEER. V gave up 2 bases and J gave up 8 bases, with 15 bases separating them. This CDR3 contains 15 residues.

The chain recombines TRBV6-2 or TRBV6-3 with TRBJ2-1; TRBD1 matches 9 bases. Germline CDR1 reads MNHEY; CDR2 reads SVGEGT. The CDR3 runs 14 residues. The V segment lost 6 bases and the J segment 6 bases; nucleotides outside the gene matches: 6. CDR3 amino acids: CASSGTGNSNEQFF. The CDR3 region has the DNA TGTGCCAGCAGCGGGACAGGGAATTCCAATGAGCAGTTCTTC.

The rearrangement joins TRBV10-3 to TRBJ2-7; D gene ambiguous. This CDR3 is built from 13 residues. The V gene's germline CDR1 is ENHRY and CDR2 SYGVKD. V was cut by 5 bases and J by 3 bases, with 11 bases left in between. The CDR3 sequence is CAISTLGIYEQYF. CDR3 nucleotide sequence: TGTGCCATCAGTACTCTAGGGATCTACGAGCAGTACTTC.

The chain carries TRBV20-1 and TRBJ2-5; TRBD2 matches at 9 bases. V dropped 0 bases and J dropped 2; count of bases not matched to a gene: 4. The CDR3 covers 15 residues. The germline CDR1 and CDR2 sequences are DFQATT and SNEGSKA (reference sequence). Written as DNA, the CDR3 is TGCAGTGCTAGAGAACGGACTAGCGCACAAGAGACCCAGTACTTC. Residues: CSARERTSAQETQYF.

The chain uses TRBV27 and TRBJ2-1, with TRBD2 matching 10 bases. V was clipped by 5 bases and J by 5 bases; unmatched bases: 6. The CDR3 covers 15 residues. Per the germline V gene, CDR1 is MNHEY and CDR2 is SMNVEV (reference sequence). CDR3: CASSDGTSAHNEQFF. CDR3 bases: TGTGCCAGCAGTGACGGGACTAGCGCCCACAATGAGCAGTTCTTC.

The sample holds a few counts of this clonotype. The chain links TRBV7-6 to TRBJ2-1, with 11 bases identical to TRBD2. There are 17 residues in the CDR3. The germline gives CDR1 SGHVS, CDR2 FNYEAQ. V shed 6 bases, J shed 5 bases, and the junction held 12 bases outside the gene matches. CDR3 sequence reads: CASRFSLAGGPNNEQFF. The DNA of the CDR3 is TGTGCCAGCAGGTTCTCATTAGCGGGAGGGCCCAACAATGAGCAGTTCTTC.

The genes are TRBV28 and TRBJ1-2; D is undetermined. CDR3 size: 13 residues. V was clipped by 7 bases and J by 4 bases, with 13 bases between them. Germline V gives CDR1 MDHEN, CDR2 SYDVKM. This chain's CDR3 is CASTMPLFYGYTF. The CDR3 region has the DNA TGTGCCAGCACCATGCCGCTGTTCTATGGCTACACCTTC.

The chain recombines TRBV30 with TRBJ2-7; TRBD2 aligns across 7 bases. Germline CDR1 GTSNPN, CDR2 SVGIG (reference sequence). With 2 bases clipped from V and 0 bases from J, the junction kept 13 bases outside the gene matches. The CDR3 sequence is 17 residues long. The CDR3 nucleotides are TGTGCCTGGAGTTGGGCGGGAGTCCTCCCTTTCTCCTACGAGCAGTACTTC. Translated, it gives CAWSWAGVLPFSYEQYF.

This clonotype was seen a few times. V is TRBV12-3 or TRBV12-4 and J is TRBJ2-1; weak D call: TRBD2 (6 bases). CDR3 length: 12 residues. The V end lost 5 bases, the J end lost 8 bases, and 10 bases lay between the germline ends. The CDR3 protein is CASSTSRDEQFF. CDR3 bases: TGTGCCAGCAGTACTAGCCGGGATGAGCAGTTCTTC.

The rearrangement joins TRBV7-4 to TRBJ2-1, with TRBD2 matching 10 bases. The junction had 4 bases not matched to a gene; V was cut back by 3 bases and J by 2 bases. This CDR3 region has 16 residues. Germline CDR1 and CDR2: SGHVT and SQSDAQ. The CDR3: CASSFQSGRAYNEQFF. As DNA, the CDR3 is TGTGCCAGCAGCTTCCAAAGCGGGAGGGCCTACAATGAGCAGTTCTTC.

CDR3 DNA sequence: TGCGCCAGCAGCCCTGAGCCGTACAATGAGCAGTTCTTC. Translated: CASSPEPYNEQFF. The genes are TRBV4-1 and TRBJ2-1; no firm D call. This CDR3 is 13 amino acids long. Germline values: CDR1 MGHRA, CDR2 YSYEKL. V was cut by 4 bases and J by 4 bases, with 8 bases left in between.

This clonotype showed up just once. The V gene is TRBV4-3, the J gene TRBJ2-1, with D perhaps matching TRBD1 (6 bases). Trimming stripped 0 bases from V and 9 bases from J, with 15 bases between. Germline CDR1 LGHNA, CDR2 YSLEER. This CDR3 is built from 15 residues. This CDR3 is CASSQDARRGSEQFF. The CDR3 bases are TGCGCCAGCAGCCAAGATGCGCGCAGGGGAAGTGAGCAGTTCTTC.

The chain has TRBV2 and TRBJ2-1, with D maybe TRBD2 (5 bases). With 7 bases removed from V and 0 bases from J, the gap between germline ends came to 19 bases. The CDR3 is made up of 17 amino acids. Germline-derived CDR1 and CDR2 are SNHLY and FYNNEI. The CDR3 nucleotides are TGTGCCAGCAATTTAGGACTTCCCGCGACCTCCTACAATGAGCAGTTCTTC. This codes for CASNLGLPATSYNEQFF.